This section outlines one TCR beta chain sequence together with its context. Trimming shortened V by 6 bases and J by 2 bases, and 19 bases separated the two germline ends. The CDR3 spans 16 residues. Germline CDR1 reads SGHNT; CDR2 reads YYREEE (reference sequence). Study processing details: Quantification of nucleated cells was approximated via reference gene primer amplification. TCRdb's table, derived via immunoSEQ multiplex PCR, lists solely in-frame clones and lacks some. That table supplies the V and J calls and clone size; D and trimming were determined from the DNA. The data show over 60,000 clones, roughly 90% seen once. The source of the sample is a study of blood T cell repertoires in COVID-19.

V gene TRBV5-4 combines with J gene TRBJ2-3; perhaps TRBD1 as D (5 bases). This receptor was identified in a human donor in a cohort sampled during active COVID-19. Sequences were obtained from peripheral blood. The chain's CDR3 is CASITWGEPHTDTQYF. CDR3 in DNA: TGTGCCAGCATCACGTGGGGCGAACCCCACACAGATACGCAGTATTTT.